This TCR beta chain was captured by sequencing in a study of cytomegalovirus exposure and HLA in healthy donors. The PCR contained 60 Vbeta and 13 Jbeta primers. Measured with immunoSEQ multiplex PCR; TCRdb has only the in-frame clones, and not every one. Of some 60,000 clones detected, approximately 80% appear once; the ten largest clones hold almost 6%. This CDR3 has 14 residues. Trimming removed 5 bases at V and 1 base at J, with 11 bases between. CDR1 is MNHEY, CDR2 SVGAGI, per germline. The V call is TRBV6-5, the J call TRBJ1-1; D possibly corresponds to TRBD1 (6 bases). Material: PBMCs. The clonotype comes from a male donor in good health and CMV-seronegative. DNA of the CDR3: TGTGCCAGCAGTCCGGGACAAAGGAACACTGAAGCTTTCTTT. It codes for CASSPGQRNTEAFF.